The clone carrying this T cell receptor (beta chain) was seen repeatedly, ten times or more. Its antigen is unknown. The PCR used 60 Vbeta and 13 Jbeta primers. In the study's own analysis: In a later analysis, 8.5 million to 14 million of approximately 80 million unique beta chains occurred in at least two donors. Measured with immunoSEQ multiplex PCR; TCRdb has only the in-frame clones, and not every one. V and J calls and clone size are as listed in that table; D and trimming were resolved from the DNA. This table has approximately 120,000 clones, roughly 70% appearing once. These data originate in a study of cytomegalovirus exposure and HLA in healthy donors. Study-wide background: In a previous analysis, nearly 120 million unique TCR beta sequences were found from 150 million to 200 million T cells.

Study-level points and caveats: Being productive about 90% or about 30% of the time was typical of most TCR beta V segments in an earlier analysis. A later analysis linked around 17,000 TCR beta sequences to HLA alleles at 0.05 false discovery rate.

The sample taken for sequencing was PBMCs. The origin of this receptor is a man aged 40-50 years in good health and CMV-seronegative.

This chain's CDR3 is CASRSAGNTIYF. The CDR3 nucleotides are TGTGCCAGTAGATCCGCTGGAAACACCATATATTTT. The chain is built from TRBV19 and TRBJ1-3; no clear D. Per the germline V gene, CDR1 is LNHDA and CDR2 is SQIVND (reference sequence). V was pared by 6 bases and J by 2 bases, with 5 bases between. This CDR3 has 12 amino acids.